The sequence of this T cell receptor (beta chain) was determined in a study of shared clonotypes between healthy human individuals. Overall study: Each donor had three CD4 naive, three CD4 memory, two CD8 naive and one CD8 memory plate.

Naive CD8 isolation took CD45RO-negative cells positively selected for CCR7 and excluded terminally differentiated effector memory CD45RA+ cells. Each sample came from a Caucasian adult donor living in Nashville, Tennessee. The CDR3 length is 14 residues. The V end lost 0 bases, the J end lost 7 bases, and 13 bases lay between the germline ends. Germline-derived CDR1 and CDR2 are MGHRA and YSYEKL. It was roughly 210 ng DNA, tens of thousands of T cell genomes, that sorted-subset replicate PCRs used. Assay used: immunoSEQ multiplex PCR; TCRdb lists only in-frame clones, some missing. The table has roughly 2 million clones, around 96% seen once; the top ten hold 0.85% to 1.2%.

The sequencing sample was made of naive CD8+ T cells sorted from blood. This sequence was found in a man between 18 and 29 years old in good health. The V and J genes are TRBV4-1 and TRBJ2-7; D unclear. DNA for the CDR3: TGCGCCAGCAGCCAAGATGAATCCTCTAGGGAGCAGTACTTC. The encoded protein is CASSQDESSREQYF.